This T cell receptor (beta chain) was identified during a study of control samples from healthy donors and cancer patients. V lost 6 bases to trimming and J lost 8 bases; unmatched junction nucleotides: 3. This CDR3 is built from 12 residues. Clones were read by immunoSEQ multiplex PCR, and TCRdb kept only the in-frame ones, dropping some. The sample holds around 120,000 clones, approximately 88% seen once. The sequence came from a man aged 35 to 55 in good health. The sequencing sample was made of blood. The J gene is TRBJ2-1, the V gene TRBV12-3 or TRBV12-4; 8 nucleotides align to TRBD2. CDR3 sequence: CASSQAGDEQFF. The DNA for the CDR3 is TGTGCCAGCAGCCAAGCGGGGGATGAGCAGTTCTTC.